This T cell receptor (beta chain) was sequenced for a study of T-cell reconstitution after alpha-beta-depleted transplantation in children. V was clipped by 2 bases and J by 7 bases, with 15 bases between them. CDR3 length: 15 residues. CDR1 and CDR2 (germline): SGHTA, FQGTGA. Using unique molecular identifiers, the investigators prepared the TCRbeta library. Using its own MiXCR run on the PCR reads, TCRdb lists one record per CDR3 protein. The data show 200,000 or so distinct CDR3 sequences, 5% to 6.5% seen once. This clonotype was picked up many times. Sequenced material: PBMCs, taken before TCRalphabeta/CD19-depleted stem cell transplant. The chain couples TRBV7-3 to TRBJ2-1; no clear D gene. This sequence was found in a girl in the first two years of life with combined immunodeficiency, due to receive a stem cell transplant. The CDR3 here is CASSLYGVLGNEQFF. DNA for the CDR3: TGTGCCAGCAGCTTATACGGAGTCCTTGGGAATGAGCAGTTCTTC. Based on the CDR3 plus reference TRBV7-3 and TRBJ2-1, the full variable domain is GAGVSQTPSNKVTEKGKYVELRCDPISGHTALYWYRQSLGQGPEFLIYFQGTGAADDSGLPNDRFFAVRPEGSVSTLKIQRTERGDSAVYLCASSLYGVLGNEQFFGPGTRLTVL.